Each of the 24 T cell receptor beta chains below was sequenced from the same sample in a study of MAIT cells during Salmonella Paratyphi A infection. Their antigens remain unidentified. Study-level findings and limits: MAIT cell TRBV usage was oligoclonal, favouring TRBV20 and TRBV6, and apparently unchanged by infection.

Time point denoted: after infection, following antibiotic treatment. Flow cytometry identified and sorted MAIT cells as Valpha7.2+ CD161+ T cells. TCRdb re-derived calls from the 5' RACE reads in MiXCR, one entry per CDR3 protein. The data show 750 to 1,000 distinct CDR3 sequences, approximately 25% seen once. The sample here was MAIT cells from blood, taken at the last sampling point of the challenge study. Source of these receptors: a person between 18 and 69 years old who was deliberately infected with Salmonella Paratyphi A in a paratyphoid fever challenge study.

This chain connects TRBV20-1 to TRBJ1-6; possibly TRBD1 for D (5 bases). V was cut by 6 bases and J by 5 bases, with 17 bases left in between. Germline-derived CDR1 and CDR2 are DFQATT and SNEGSKA (reference sequence). This CDR3 region has 15 residues. Here the CDR3 reads CSAHLNRGNNSPLHF. The CDR3 bases are TGCAGTGCGCATTTAAATAGGGGCAATAATTCACCCCTCCACTTT.

This chain links TRBV6-4 with TRBJ2-1; TRBD2 matches 12 bases. Germline V gives CDR1 MRHNA, CDR2 SNTAGT. The CDR3 sequence is 14 residues long. V was clipped by 3 bases and J by 6 bases; unmatched bases: 0. The CDR3 nucleotides read TGTGCCAGCAGTGAGACTAGCGGGAGCAATGAGCAGTTCTTC. It specifies CASSETSGSNEQFF.

The rearrangement uses TRBV5-6 and TRBJ2-3; the match to TRBD2 covers 7 bases. V was pared by 3 bases and J by 7 bases, with 11 bases of the junction left unmatched. The CDR3 runs to 15 residues. Germline V lookup: CDR1 SGHDT, CDR2 YYEEEE. For the CDR3, the DNA is TGTGCCAGCAGCTGGGACTACCAGTTGGGGAATACGCAGTATTTT. Translation gives CASSWDYQLGNTQYF.

There are a few counts of this clonotype. The CDR3 sequence: CASRPGPNSNQPQHF. The DNA for the CDR3 is TGTGCCAGCAGGCCGGGACCGAATAGCAATCAGCCCCAGCATTTT. The rearrangement uses TRBV5-4 and TRBJ1-5; possibly TRBD1 for D (5 bases). Trimming took 5 bases from V and 0 from J, leaving 12 bases between them. Germline-derived CDR1 and CDR2 are SGHNT and YYREEE (reference sequence). This CDR3 comprises 15 residues.

The chain combines TRBV4-2 with TRBJ2-3; 10 bases are shared with TRBD1. This CDR3 comprises 16 residues. Germline V gives CDR1 LGHNA, CDR2 YNFKEQ. The trim removed 0 bases at V and 4 bases at J, leaving 4 bases unmatched. The CDR3 DNA reads as TGTGCCAGCAGCCAAGAGGCGACAGGGGGCCCAGATACGCAGTATTTT. It specifies CASSQEATGGPDTQYF.

This sequence joins TRBV7-9 and TRBJ2-5; 12 nucleotides agree with TRBD2. This CDR3 spans 20 amino acids. Trimming took 2 bases from V and 5 from J; bases not matched to a gene: 18. Germline V gives CDR1 SEHNR, CDR2 FQNEAQ (reference sequence). CDR3 loop: CASSLPPRLAGAANLETQYF. The CDR3, as DNA: TGTGCCAGCAGCTTACCCCCGCGACTAGCGGGGGCTGCGAACCTCGAGACCCAGTACTTC.

This clonotype is medium-sized in the sample. The chain carries TRBV20-1 and TRBJ2-7; 7 positions agree with TRBD2. CDR1 and CDR2 (germline): DFQATT, SNEGSKA (reference sequence). V shed 3 bases, J shed 5 bases, and the junction held 7 bases outside the gene matches. The CDR3 sequence is 13 residues long. The CDR3 region has the DNA TGCAGTGCTAGGCGGGAGTATTGGGACGAGCAGTACTTC. This gives the protein CSARREYWDEQYF.

The chain links TRBV20-1 to TRBJ2-7; D tentatively fits TRBD1 or TRBD2 (5 bases each). The CDR3 spans 16 residues. V was shortened by 4 bases and J by 0 bases, with 19 bases between the two germline ends. The germline V gene encodes CDR1 DFQATT and CDR2 SNEGSKA (reference sequence). CDR3 bases: TGCAGTGCTACCCCCGGGACGGTGGATTTCTCCTACGAGCAGTACTTC. Protein product: CSATPGTVDFSYEQYF.

This clonotype was counted once. The V call is TRBV7-9, the J call TRBJ2-6; D gene unclear. V shed 5 bases and J shed 11 bases, with 7 bases lying between them. Germline-derived CDR1 and CDR2 are SEHNR and FQNEAQ (reference sequence). There are 11 residues in the CDR3. In DNA, the CDR3 is TGTGCCAGCAGCGGGCGACACGTCCTGACTTTC. Translation: CASSGRHVLTF.

The chain combines TRBV20-1 with TRBJ2-7, with a weak D call TRBD1 (6 bases). The CDR3 runs to 14 residues. V was shortened by 3 bases and J by 0 bases, with 12 bases between the two germline ends. The germline V gene encodes CDR1 DFQATT and CDR2 SNEGSKA (reference sequence). In DNA form, the CDR3 reads TGCAGTGCTAGTTCAGGGGAAAACTCCTACGAGCAGTACTTC. Translated: CSASSGENSYEQYF.

The V gene is TRBV3-1, the J gene TRBJ2-2, with 7 bases fitting TRBD1. Looked up from germline, CDR1 is LGHDT and CDR2 is YNNKEL (reference sequence). Unmatched junction bases numbered 2, after V lost 4 bases and J lost 3 bases. This CDR3 spans 14 amino acids. In nucleotides, the CDR3 is TGTGCCAGCAGCCCCGGGACAGACACCGGGGAGCTGTTTTTT. It is translated as CASSPGTDTGELFF.

CDR3 sequence reads: CSARAEGELNEQYF. CDR3 bases: TGCAGTGCTAGGGCCGAGGGCGAATTGAACGAGCAGTACTTC. The chain recombines TRBV20-1 with TRBJ2-7; maybe TRBD2 (5 bases). Germline values: CDR1 DFQATT, CDR2 SNEGSKA (reference sequence). The V gene lost 3 bases and the J gene lost 5 bases, with 17 bases spanning the gap. The CDR3 is made up of 14 amino acids.

Relative to its sample, this clonotype is medium-sized (0.01 to 0.1%). The V gene is TRBV18, the J gene TRBJ2-7; 8 bases align to TRBD1. Germline-derived CDR1 and CDR2 are KGHSH and LQKENI. Trimming took 6 bases from V and 4 from J; bases not matched to a gene: 8. This CDR3 is 14 amino acids long. The DNA for the CDR3 is TGTGCCAGCTCGACGGGACAGGCTGCGTACGAGCAGTACTTC. Protein: CASSTGQAAYEQYF.

This clonotype occurred a few times. The genes are TRBV24-1 and TRBJ1-2; unclear D gene. Between the trimmed V and J ends, which lost 3 bases and 5 bases, there was a span of 12 bases. Germline values: CDR1 KGHDR, CDR2 SFDVKD. The CDR3 extends over 14 amino acids. The CDR3 region has the DNA TGTGCCACCAGTGATCCCGGACGGAGTTATGGCTACACCTTC. This sequence encodes CATSDPGRSYGYTF.

This clonotype rates as large. V gene TRBV21-1 combines with J gene TRBJ2-5; the table's D call, TRBD1, was not checked against the DNA. TRBV21-1 is an annotated pseudogene. The CDR3 loop spans 17 amino acids. CDR3 protein: CASSKEKRTGDEETQYF. As DNA, the CDR3 is TGTGCCAGCAGCAAAGAGAAAAGGACAGGGGATGAGGAGACCCAGTACTTC.

This clonotype rates as medium-sized (0.01 to 0.1%). This sequence joins TRBV6-1 and TRBJ1-5; a possible D gene is TRBD1 (5 bases). The length of the CDR3 is 15 residues. From germline, CDR1 is MNHNS and CDR2 SASEGT. V dropped 6 bases and J dropped 4 bases, with 16 bases sitting between them. CDR3 nucleotide sequence: TGTGCCAGCAGGTTAGGGACTTTTGGAAATCAGCCCCAGCATTTT. It encodes CASRLGTFGNQPQHF.

The rearrangement links TRBV20-1 to TRBJ1-6; possibly TRBD1 for D (6 bases). CDR3 length equals 14 residues. The germline V gene encodes CDR1 DFQATT and CDR2 SNEGSKA (reference sequence). V was clipped by 1 base and J by 7 bases, with 11 bases between them. This CDR3 is CSARAPGDNSPLHF. In nucleotides, the CDR3 is TGCAGTGCTAGAGCGCCAGGGGACAATTCACCCCTCCACTTT.

About this clonotype: As the CDR3 is not closed by the conserved phenylalanine or tryptophan, this likely results from a read error. The limits of the CDR3 on the DNA are not certain, so only TCRdb's listed CDR3 is given. This sequence joins TRBV7-3 and TRBJ1-1; TRBD1 is the table's D call, not checked against the DNA. The CDR3 is 15 residues long, counting both termini. In germline, CDR1 is SGHTA, CDR2 FQGTGA. CDR3 residues: CASSSNPGTGAEAFG.

The V gene is TRBV20-1, the J gene TRBJ2-2, with TRBD2 matching over 10 bases. Trimming at V came to 0 bases and at J to 7 bases, leaving 8 bases not matched to a gene. The CDR3 is 16 residues long. Germline-derived CDR1 and CDR2 are DFQATT and SNEGSKA (reference sequence). Written as DNA, the CDR3 is TGCAGTGCTAGAGATAGAGCGGGGGGGGACCACGGGGAGCTGTTTTTT. Translation: CSARDRAGGDHGELFF.

This clonotype rates as medium-sized (0.01 to 0.1%). The V call is TRBV20-1, the J call TRBJ1-5; TRBD1 is a possible D gene (5 bases). The CDR3 is 14 residues long. The V end was cut by 0 bases, the J end by 4 bases, with 10 bases between. Looked up from germline, CDR1 is DFQATT and CDR2 is SNEGSKA (reference sequence). The CDR3: CSAREPRENQPQHF. CDR3 DNA: TGCAGTGCTAGAGAACCCAGGGAGAATCAGCCCCAGCATTTT.

J is TRBJ1-6 and V is TRBV20-1; perhaps TRBD1 as D (6 bases). CDR1 and CDR2 (germline): DFQATT, SNEGSKA (reference sequence). V lost 0 bases and J lost 8, with 17 bases in between. The CDR3 is made up of 16 amino acids. DNA for the CDR3: TGCAGTGCTAGAGAGGGGGGCCAGGGCGATTATTCACCCCTCCACTTT. This codes for CSAREGGQGDYSPLHF.

By proportion, this clonotype is large. The J gene is TRBJ1-2, the V gene TRBV3-1; D not certain. This CDR3 has 17 amino acids. CDR1 is LGHDT and CDR2 is YNNKEL in the germline V gene (reference sequence). V lost 0 bases and J lost 4, with 18 bases in between. Here the CDR3 reads CASSQDTRVRTSYGYTF. CDR3 sequence (DNA): TGTGCCAGCAGCCAAGACACAAGGGTACGAACCTCCTATGGCTACACCTTC.

The J gene is TRBJ2-5, the V gene TRBV21-1; TRBD2, as called in the table, went unchecked against the DNA. TRBV21-1 constitutes a pseudogene. The CDR3 extends over 15 amino acids. CDR3 DNA sequence: TGTGCCAGCAGCAAAAAAGGACTGTACCAAGAGACCCAGTACTTC. This encodes CASSKKGLYQETQYF.

This clonotype counts as medium-sized (0.01 to 0.1%). J is TRBJ2-1 and V is TRBV6-4; 11 positions match TRBD1. CDR3 size: 15 residues. Germline CDR1 MRHNA, CDR2 SNTAGT. V trimming: 4 bases; J trimming: 7 bases; junction bases outside the gene matches: 6. CDR3 sequence: CASSAGQGEGNEQFF. The CDR3 nucleotides are TGTGCCAGCAGTGCGGGACAGGGGGAAGGGAATGAGCAGTTCTTC.